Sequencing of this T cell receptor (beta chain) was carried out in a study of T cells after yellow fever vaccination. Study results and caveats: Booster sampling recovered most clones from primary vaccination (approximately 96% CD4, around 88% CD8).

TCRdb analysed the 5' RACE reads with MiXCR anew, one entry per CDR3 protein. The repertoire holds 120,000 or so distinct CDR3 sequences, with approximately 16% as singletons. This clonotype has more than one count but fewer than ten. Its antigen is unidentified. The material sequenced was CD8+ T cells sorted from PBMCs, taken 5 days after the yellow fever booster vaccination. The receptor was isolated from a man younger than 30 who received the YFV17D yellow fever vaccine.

DNA of the CDR3: TGCGCCAGCAGCCAAGCTTCAGCGCGCACAGATACGCAGTATTTT. This encodes CASSQASARTDTQYF. This chain links TRBV4-1 with TRBJ2-3; no clear D gene. Trimming cost V 1 base and J 1 base, with 9 bases left between them. CDR1 MGHRA and CDR2 YSYEKL come from the germline V gene. The CDR3 covers 15 residues.